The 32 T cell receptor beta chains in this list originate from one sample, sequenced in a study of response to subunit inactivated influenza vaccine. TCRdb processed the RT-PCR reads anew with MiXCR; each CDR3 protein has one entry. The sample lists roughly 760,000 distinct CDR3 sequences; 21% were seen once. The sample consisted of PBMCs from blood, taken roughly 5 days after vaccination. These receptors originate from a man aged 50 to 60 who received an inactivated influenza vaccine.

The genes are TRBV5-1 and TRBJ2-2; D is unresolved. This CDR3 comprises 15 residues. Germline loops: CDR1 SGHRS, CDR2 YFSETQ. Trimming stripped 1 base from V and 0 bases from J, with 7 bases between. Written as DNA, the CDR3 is TGCGCCAGCAGCTTGTTCGGGCCGAACACCGGGGAGCTGTTTTTT. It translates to CASSLFGPNTGELFF.

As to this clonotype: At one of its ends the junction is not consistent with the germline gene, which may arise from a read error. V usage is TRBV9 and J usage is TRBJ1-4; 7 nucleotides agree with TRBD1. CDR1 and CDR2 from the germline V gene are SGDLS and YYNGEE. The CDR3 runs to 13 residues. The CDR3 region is CSSSPQGEEKLFF. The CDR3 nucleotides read TGTTCCAGCAGCCCGCAGGGGGAAGAAAAACTGTTTTTT. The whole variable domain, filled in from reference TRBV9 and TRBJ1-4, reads DSGVTQTPKHLITATGQRVTLRCSPRSGDLSVYWYQQSLDQGLQFLIQYYNGEERAKGNILERFSAQQFPDLHSELNLSSLELGDSALYFCSSSPQGEEKLFFGSGTQLSVL.

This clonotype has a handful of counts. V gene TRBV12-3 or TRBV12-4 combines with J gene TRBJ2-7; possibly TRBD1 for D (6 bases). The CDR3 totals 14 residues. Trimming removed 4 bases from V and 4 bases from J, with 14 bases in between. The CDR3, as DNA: TGTGCCAGCAGTTCTACAGGGTTAATGTACGAGCAGTACTTC. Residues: CASSSTGLMYEQYF.

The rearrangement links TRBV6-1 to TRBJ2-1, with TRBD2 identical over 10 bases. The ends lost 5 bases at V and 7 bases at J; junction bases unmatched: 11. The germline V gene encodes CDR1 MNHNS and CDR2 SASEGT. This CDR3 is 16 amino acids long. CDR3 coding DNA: TGTGCCAGCAGTACCCTACTAGCGGGGAGCGTGAATGAGCAGTTCTTC. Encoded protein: CASSTLLAGSVNEQFF.

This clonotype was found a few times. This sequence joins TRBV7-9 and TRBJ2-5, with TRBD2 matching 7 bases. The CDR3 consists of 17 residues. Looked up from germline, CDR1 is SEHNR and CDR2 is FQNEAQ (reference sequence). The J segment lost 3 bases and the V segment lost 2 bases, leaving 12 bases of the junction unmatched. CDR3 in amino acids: CASSLTAASGFKETQYF. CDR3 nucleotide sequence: TGTGCCAGCAGCTTAACCGCGGCTAGCGGATTTAAAGAGACCCAGTACTTC.

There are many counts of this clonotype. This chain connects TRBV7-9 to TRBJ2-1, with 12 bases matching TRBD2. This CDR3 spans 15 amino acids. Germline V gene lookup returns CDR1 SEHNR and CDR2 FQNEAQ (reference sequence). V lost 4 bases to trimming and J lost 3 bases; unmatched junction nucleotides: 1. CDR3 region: CASSSTSGGYNEQFF. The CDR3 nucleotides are TGTGCCAGCAGCTCGACTAGCGGGGGCTACAATGAGCAGTTCTTC. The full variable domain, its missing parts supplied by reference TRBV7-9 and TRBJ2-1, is DTGVSQNPRHKITKRGQNVTFRCDPISEHNRLYWYRQTLGQGPEFLTYFQNEAQLEKSRLLSDRFSAERPKGSFSTLEIQRTEQGDSAMYLCASSSTSGGYNEQFFGPGTRLTVL.

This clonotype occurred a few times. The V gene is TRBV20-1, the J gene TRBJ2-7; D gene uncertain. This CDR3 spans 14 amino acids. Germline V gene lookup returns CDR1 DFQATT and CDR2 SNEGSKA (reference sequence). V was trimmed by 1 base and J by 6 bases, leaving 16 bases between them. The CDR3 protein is CSARAGPKNPEQYF. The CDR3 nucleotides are TGCAGTGCTAGAGCCGGTCCCAAGAATCCCGAGCAGTACTTC.

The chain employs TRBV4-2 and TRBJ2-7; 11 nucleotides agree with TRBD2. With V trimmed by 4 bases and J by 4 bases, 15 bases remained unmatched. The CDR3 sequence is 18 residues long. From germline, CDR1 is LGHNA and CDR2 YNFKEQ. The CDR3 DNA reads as TGTGCCAGCAGCCCGACCGGGGGCCTAGCGGGGGGAACATACGAGCAGTACTTC. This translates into CASSPTGGLAGGTYEQYF.

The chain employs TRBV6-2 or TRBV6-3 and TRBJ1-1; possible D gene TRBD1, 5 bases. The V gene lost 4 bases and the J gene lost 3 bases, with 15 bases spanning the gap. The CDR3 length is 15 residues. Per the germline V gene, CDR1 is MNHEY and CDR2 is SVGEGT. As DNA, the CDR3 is TGTGCCAGCAGTTCCAGTCTGGGGCGTTACACTGAAGCTTTCTTT. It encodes CASSSSLGRYTEAFF.

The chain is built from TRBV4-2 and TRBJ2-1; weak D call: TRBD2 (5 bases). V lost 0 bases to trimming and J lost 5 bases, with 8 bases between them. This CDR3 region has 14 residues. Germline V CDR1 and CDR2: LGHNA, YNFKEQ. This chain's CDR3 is CASSQDNSDNEQFF. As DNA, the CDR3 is TGTGCCAGCAGCCAAGACAATAGCGACAATGAGCAGTTCTTC.

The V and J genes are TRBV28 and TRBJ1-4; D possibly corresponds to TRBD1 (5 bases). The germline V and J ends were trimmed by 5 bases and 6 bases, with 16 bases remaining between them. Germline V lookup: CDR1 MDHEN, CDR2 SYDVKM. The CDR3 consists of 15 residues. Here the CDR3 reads CASSVGDHGYEKLFF. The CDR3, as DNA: TGTGCCAGCAGTGTAGGGGACCACGGCTATGAAAAACTGTTTTTT.

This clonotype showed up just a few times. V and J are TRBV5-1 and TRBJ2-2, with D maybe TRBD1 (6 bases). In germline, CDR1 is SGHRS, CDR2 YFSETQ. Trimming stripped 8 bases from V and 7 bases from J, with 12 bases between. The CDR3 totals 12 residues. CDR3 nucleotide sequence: TGCGCCAGACCGACAGGTCACGGGGAGCTGTTTTTT. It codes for CARPTGHGELFF.

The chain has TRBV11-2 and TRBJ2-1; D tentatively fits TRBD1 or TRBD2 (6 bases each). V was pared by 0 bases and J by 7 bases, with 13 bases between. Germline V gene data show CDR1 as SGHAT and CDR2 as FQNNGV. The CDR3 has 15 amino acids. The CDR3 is CASSLDWRGENEQFF. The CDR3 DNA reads TGTGCCAGCAGCTTAGATTGGAGGGGGGAGAATGAGCAGTTCTTC.

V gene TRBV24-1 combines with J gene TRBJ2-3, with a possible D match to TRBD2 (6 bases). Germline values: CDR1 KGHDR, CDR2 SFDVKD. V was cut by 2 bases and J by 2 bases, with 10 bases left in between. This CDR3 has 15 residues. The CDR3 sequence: CATSDSGGITDTQYF. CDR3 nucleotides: TGTGCCACCAGTGATTCCGGCGGGATCACAGATACGCAGTATTTT.

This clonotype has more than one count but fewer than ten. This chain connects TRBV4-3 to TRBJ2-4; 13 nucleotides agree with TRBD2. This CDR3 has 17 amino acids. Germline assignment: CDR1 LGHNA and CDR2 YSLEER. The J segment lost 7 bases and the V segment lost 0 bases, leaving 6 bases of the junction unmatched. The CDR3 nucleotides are TGCGCCAGCAGCCAAGATCCCCTGACTAGCGGGAGGAACATTCAGTACTTC. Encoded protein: CASSQDPLTSGRNIQYF.

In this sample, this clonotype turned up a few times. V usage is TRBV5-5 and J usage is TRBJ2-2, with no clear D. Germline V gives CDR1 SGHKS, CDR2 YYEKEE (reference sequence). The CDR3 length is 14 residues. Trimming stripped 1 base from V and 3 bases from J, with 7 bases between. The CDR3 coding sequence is TGTGCCAGCAGCTTGATGGTGGACACCGGGGAGCTGTTTTTT. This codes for CASSLMVDTGELFF.

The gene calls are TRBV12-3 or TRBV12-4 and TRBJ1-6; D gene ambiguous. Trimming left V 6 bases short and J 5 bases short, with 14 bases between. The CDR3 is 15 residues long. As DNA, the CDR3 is TGTGCCAGCAGGGACGGACTGCCCAATAATTCACCCCTCCACTTT. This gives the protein CASRDGLPNNSPLHF.

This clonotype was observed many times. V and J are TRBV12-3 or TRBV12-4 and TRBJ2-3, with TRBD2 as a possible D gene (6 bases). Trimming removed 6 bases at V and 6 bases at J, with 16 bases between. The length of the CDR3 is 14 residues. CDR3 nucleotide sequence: TGTGCCAGCAGCCCATTCTTAGGGAGGGATACGCAGTATTTT. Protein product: CASSPFLGRDTQYF.

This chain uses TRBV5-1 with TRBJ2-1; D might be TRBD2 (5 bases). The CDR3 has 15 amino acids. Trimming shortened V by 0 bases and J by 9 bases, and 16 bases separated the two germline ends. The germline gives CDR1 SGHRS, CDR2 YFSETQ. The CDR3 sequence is CASSLVAGYGVEQFF. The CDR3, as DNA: TGCGCCAGCAGCTTGGTTGCTGGGTACGGGGTTGAGCAGTTCTTC.

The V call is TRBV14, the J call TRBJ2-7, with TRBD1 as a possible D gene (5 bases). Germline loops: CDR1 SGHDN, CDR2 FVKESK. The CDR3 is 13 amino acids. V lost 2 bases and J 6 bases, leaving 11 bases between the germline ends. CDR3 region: CASSQQGVSEQYF. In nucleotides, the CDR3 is TGTGCCAGCAGCCAACAGGGTGTTTCCGAGCAGTACTTC.

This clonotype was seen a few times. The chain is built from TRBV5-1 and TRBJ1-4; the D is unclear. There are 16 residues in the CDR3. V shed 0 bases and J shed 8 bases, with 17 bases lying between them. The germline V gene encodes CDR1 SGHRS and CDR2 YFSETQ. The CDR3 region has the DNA TGCGCCAGCAGCTTGGTTTCCGGGTCAGCAAGGGAAAAACTGTTTTTT. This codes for CASSLVSGSAREKLFF.

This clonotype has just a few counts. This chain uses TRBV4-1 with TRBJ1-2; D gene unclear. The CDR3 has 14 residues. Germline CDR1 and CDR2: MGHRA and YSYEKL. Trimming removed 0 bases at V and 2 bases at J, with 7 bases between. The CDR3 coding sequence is TGCGCCAGCAGCCAAGAAGGGTTCAACTATGGCTACACCTTC. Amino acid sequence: CASSQEGFNYGYTF.

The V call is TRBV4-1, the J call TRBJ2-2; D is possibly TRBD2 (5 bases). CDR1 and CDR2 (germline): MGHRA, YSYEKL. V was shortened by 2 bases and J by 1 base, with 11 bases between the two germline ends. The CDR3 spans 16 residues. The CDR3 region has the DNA TGCGCCAGCAGCCAATCAAGGACTGTGAACACCGGGGAGCTGTTTTTT. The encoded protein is CASSQSRTVNTGELFF.

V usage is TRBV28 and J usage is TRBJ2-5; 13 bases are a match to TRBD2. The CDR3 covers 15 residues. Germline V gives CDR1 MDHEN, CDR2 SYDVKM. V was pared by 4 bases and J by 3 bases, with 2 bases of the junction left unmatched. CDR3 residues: CASSYGTSGEETQYF. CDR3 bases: TGTGCCAGCAGTTACGGGACTAGCGGGGAAGAGACCCAGTACTTC.

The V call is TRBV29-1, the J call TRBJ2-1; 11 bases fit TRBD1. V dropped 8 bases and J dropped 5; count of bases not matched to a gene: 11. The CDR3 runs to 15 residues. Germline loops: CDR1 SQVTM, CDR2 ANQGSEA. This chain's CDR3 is CSTRLGQGVNNEQFF. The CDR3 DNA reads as TGCAGCACTAGATTGGGACAGGGGGTAAACAATGAGCAGTTCTTC.

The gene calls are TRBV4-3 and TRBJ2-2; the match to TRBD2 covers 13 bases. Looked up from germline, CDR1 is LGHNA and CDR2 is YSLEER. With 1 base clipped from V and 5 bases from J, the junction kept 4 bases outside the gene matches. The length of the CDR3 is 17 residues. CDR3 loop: CASSQVGLAGVTGELFF. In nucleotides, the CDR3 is TGCGCCAGCAGCCAAGTAGGACTAGCGGGGGTTACCGGGGAGCTGTTTTTT.

The DNA of the CDR3 is TGTGCCAGCAGCTGGGACAGGGGAACTCACGAGCAGTACTTC. It encodes CASSWDRGTHEQYF. This chain links TRBV7-9 with TRBJ2-7; TRBD1 aligns across 10 bases. The CDR3 length is 14 residues. The germline gives CDR1 SEHNR, CDR2 FQNEAQ (reference sequence). The J segment lost 5 bases and the V segment lost 4 bases, leaving 5 bases of the junction unmatched.

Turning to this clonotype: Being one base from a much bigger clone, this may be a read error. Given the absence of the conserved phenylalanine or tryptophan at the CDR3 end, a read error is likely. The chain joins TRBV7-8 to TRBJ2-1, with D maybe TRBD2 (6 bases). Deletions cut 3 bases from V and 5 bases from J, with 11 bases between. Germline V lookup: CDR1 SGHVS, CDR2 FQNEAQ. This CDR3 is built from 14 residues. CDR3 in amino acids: CASSFRTGDNEQFL. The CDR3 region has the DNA TGTGCCAGCAGCTTTCGCACGGGAGACAATGAGCAGTTCTTA.

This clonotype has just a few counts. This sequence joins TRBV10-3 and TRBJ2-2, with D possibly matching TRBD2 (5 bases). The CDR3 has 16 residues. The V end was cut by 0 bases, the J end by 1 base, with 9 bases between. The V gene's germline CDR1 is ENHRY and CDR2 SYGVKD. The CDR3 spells CAISESPGRNTGELFF. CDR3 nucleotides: TGTGCCATCAGTGAGTCGCCGGGAAGGAACACCGGGGAGCTGTTTTTT.

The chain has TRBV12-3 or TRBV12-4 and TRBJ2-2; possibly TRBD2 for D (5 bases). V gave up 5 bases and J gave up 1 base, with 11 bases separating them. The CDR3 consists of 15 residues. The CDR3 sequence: CASSRSVGNTGELFF. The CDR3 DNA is TGTGCCAGCAGTCGTAGCGTGGGGAACACCGGGGAGCTGTTTTTT.

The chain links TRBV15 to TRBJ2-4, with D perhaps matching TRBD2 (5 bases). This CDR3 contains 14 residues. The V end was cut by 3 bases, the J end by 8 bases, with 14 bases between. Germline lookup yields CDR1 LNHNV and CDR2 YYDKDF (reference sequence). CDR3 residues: CATSSLEGSDIQYF. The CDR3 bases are TGTGCCACCAGCAGTCTAGAGGGTTCGGACATTCAGTACTTC.

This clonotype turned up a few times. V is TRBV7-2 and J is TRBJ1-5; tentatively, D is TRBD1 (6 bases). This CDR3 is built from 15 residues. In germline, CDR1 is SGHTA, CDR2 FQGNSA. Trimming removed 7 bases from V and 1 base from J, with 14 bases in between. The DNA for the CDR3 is TGTGCCAGCAACATGCGACAGGTCAGCAATCAGCCCCAGCATTTT. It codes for CASNMRQVSNQPQHF. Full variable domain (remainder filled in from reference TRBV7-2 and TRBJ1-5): GAGVSQSPSNKVTEKGKDVELRCDPISGHTALYWYRQSLGQGLEFLIYFQGNSAPDKSGLPSDRFSAERTGGSVSTLTIQRTQQEDSAVYLCASNMRQVSNQPQHFGDGTRLSIL.